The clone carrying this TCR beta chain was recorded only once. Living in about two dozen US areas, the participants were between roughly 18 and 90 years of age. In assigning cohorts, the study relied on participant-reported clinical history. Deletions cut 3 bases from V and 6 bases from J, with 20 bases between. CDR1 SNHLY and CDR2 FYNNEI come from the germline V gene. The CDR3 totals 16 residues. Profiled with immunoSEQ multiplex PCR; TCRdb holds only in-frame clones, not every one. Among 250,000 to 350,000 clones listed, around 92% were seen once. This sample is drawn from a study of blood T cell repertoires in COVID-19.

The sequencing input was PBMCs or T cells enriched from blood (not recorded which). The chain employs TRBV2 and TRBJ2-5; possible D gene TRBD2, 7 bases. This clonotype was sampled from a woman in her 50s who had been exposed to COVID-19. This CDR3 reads CASSDTRGGGGQTQYF. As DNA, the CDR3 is TGTGCCAGCAGTGATACTAGGGGGGGAGGTGGGCAGACCCAGTACTTC.